Below are 5 T cell receptor beta chains sequenced from a single sample in a study of vaccination effects on CD4 cells after COVID-19 (dated 2022 in TCRdb). For these receptors, no antigen is known. In the ViraFEST assay, PBMC were stimulated with viral peptide pools, and TCR sequencing was then used to find antigen-specific CD4+ T cell clonotypes based on their expansion. After approximately 11 days of culture, CD4+ T cells were isolated with the EasySep CD4+ T cell isolation kit. Convalescent patients had PCR-confirmed SARS-CoV-2 infection between March and December 2020, before Alpha, Beta and Delta variants emerged in the United States. The receptor library was made with the immunoSEQ multiplex PCR assay. TCRdb stores this immuneACCESS table with in-frame sequences only. Part of the clones is absent; in the studies checked, under half of the shortfall reflects unresolved V genes, and no reason is known for the rest. The sample includes more than 45,000 clones, with more than 75% observed a single time. The top ten clonotypes cover around 5.5% of the sample.

Sequencing used CD4+ T cells from PBMCs cultured with HIV peptides, obtained before COVID-19 vaccination. What this sample's cell subset or site label stands for: HIV-1 Nef peptide pool negative control/reference culture. Every receptor here comes from a human donor who had a prior SARS-CoV-2 infection.

This clone has a single count. The chain uses TRBV6-5 and TRBJ1-2; D remains ambiguous. Germline V CDR1 and CDR2: MNHEY, SVGAGI. There are 15 residues in the CDR3. The V and J ends lost 5 bases and 0 bases respectively, with 13 bases between them. CDR3 bases: TGTGCCAGCAGTCCCGGAAGGATCACTAACTATGGCTACACCTTC. Residues: CASSPGRITNYGYTF.

The chain carries TRBV19 and TRBJ2-7, with TRBD1 matching over 8 bases. There are 16 residues in the CDR3. V lost 5 bases to trimming and J lost 1 base; unmatched junction nucleotides: 10. Germline CDR1 reads LNHDA; CDR2 reads SQIVND (reference sequence). CDR3 loop: CASSLRQGLKSYEQYF. The CDR3 region has the DNA TGTGCCAGTAGTCTGAGACAGGGGCTTAAATCCTACGAGCAGTACTTC.

This clone was seen a handful of times. This sequence joins TRBV2 and TRBJ1-4; a weak D match, TRBD1 (5 bases). Trimming took off 7 bases at V and 8 bases at J, with 17 bases between the two ends. This CDR3 comprises 14 residues. Germline-derived CDR1 and CDR2 are SNHLY and FYNNEI. The CDR3 nucleotides read TGTGCCAGCAAAAACCGGGACCAAAGCGAAAAACTGTTTTTT. Translated: CASKNRDQSEKLFF.

The genes are TRBV5-5 and TRBJ2-7, with D unclear. Germline V gives CDR1 SGHKS, CDR2 YYEKEE (reference sequence). CDR3 length equals 16 residues. V lost 1 base, J lost 3 bases, and 17 bases lay in between. In DNA form, the CDR3 reads TGTGCCAGCAGCTTGAGTGTTGGAACAGCCTACTACGAGCAGTACTTC. Residues: CASSLSVGTAYYEQYF.

V and J are TRBV29-1 and TRBJ1-4; possibly TRBD1 for D (5 bases). V was pared by 4 bases and J by 8 bases, with 14 bases between. The CDR3 covers 13 residues. Germline V CDR1 and CDR2: SQVTM, ANQGSEA. CDR3 in amino acids: CSVVAGAREKLFF. Written as DNA, the CDR3 is TGCAGCGTTGTAGCTGGGGCAAGGGAAAAACTGTTTTTT.